One and the same sample provided the 6 T cell receptor beta chains below, sequenced in a study of tumor-infiltrating lymphocytes in primary liver carcinoma (TCRdb year 2017). Without any cell sorting, total RNA and DNA were co-extracted from around 18-30 mg of bulk tissue using the AllPrep DNA/RNA mini kit. Sequencer: Illumina HiSeq 2500. A constant-region primer and ProtoScript II reverse transcriptase were used to reverse-transcribe TCRbeta-specific cDNA from around 540 ng total RNA. TCRbeta libraries were built with three nested multiplex PCR rounds, a slightly modified ARM-PCR procedure. Each of the first two PCR rounds ran for nine to eleven cycles and used multiplex TRBV1-TRBV30 forward primers together with a Cbeta reverse primer. TCRdb reprocessed the public reads (quality trimming at Q25 with fastp, clone calling with MiXCR) and kept in-frame beta chains. All rows with the same CDR3 protein become a single entry with the most common DNA and genes. This sample comprises 90,000 to 150,000 distinct CDR3 sequences, 50% to 65% of them detected only once. About a tenth of the sample is held by the ten biggest clonotypes.

Sequencing used liver tumor tissue from sampling region 1. The cell subset or site label here, explained by the study, means: tumor region T1, superior pole. Every receptor here comes from a woman aged 60-70 years with primary liver carcinoma and hepatitis B virus infection.

With respect to this clonotype: This may stem from a read error, because a much larger clone lies one nucleotide away. The chain uses TRBV12-3 or TRBV12-4 and TRBJ2-1, with D maybe TRBD2 (6 bases). V shed 7 bases and J shed 5 bases, with 12 bases lying between them. The CDR3 length is 13 residues. The CDR3 spells CASKGGVHNEQFF. The DNA for the CDR3 is TGTGCCAGCAAAGGCGGGGTACACAATGAGCAGTTCTTC.

The chain combines TRBV11-2 with TRBJ2-7, with 8 bases identical to TRBD2. CDR3 length equals 18 residues. The germline gives CDR1 SGHAT, CDR2 FQNNGV. V lost 0 bases to trimming and J lost 2 bases; unmatched junction nucleotides: 12. In DNA form, the CDR3 reads TGTGCCAGCAGCTTAGATTGGTCCAGTCTAGCGGGTCCCTACGAGCAGTACGTC. Its translation: CASSLDWSSLAGPYEQYV.

The chain joins TRBV11-2 to TRBJ2-2, with 10 bases lining up with TRBD2. The germline gives CDR1 SGHAT, CDR2 FQNNGV. The length of the CDR3 is 17 residues. V shed 5 bases and J 2 bases; nucleotides not matched to a gene: 8. Here the CDR3 reads CASSRAGLAENTGELFF. Written as DNA, the CDR3 is TGTGCCAGCAGCCGTGCCGGACTAGCGGAAAACACCGGGGAGCTGTTTTTT.

The rearrangement links TRBV28 to TRBJ2-5; TRBD1 might be the D (6 bases). Trimming took off 6 bases at V and 1 base at J, with 12 bases between the two ends. This CDR3 has 14 residues. Germline lookup yields CDR1 MDHEN and CDR2 SYDVKM. The CDR3 DNA is TGTGCCAGCAGCGATCCAGGGGTCCAAGAGACCCAGTACTTC. The encoded protein is CASSDPGVQETQYF.

To note about this clonotype: The junction shows a germline mismatch at one end, possibly a read error. This chain joins TRBV29-1 and TRBJ2-2; 11 nucleotides agree with TRBD2. CDR1 and CDR2 from the germline V gene are SQVTM and ANQGSEA. CDR3 length: 15 residues. The CDR3 loop reads CSAEASGRPGGELFF. The CDR3 coding sequence is TGTAGCGCTGAGGCTAGCGGGAGGCCCGGAGGGGAGCTGTTTTTT.

The rearrangement uses TRBV20-1 and TRBJ1-4; no definite D call. CDR1 DFQATT and CDR2 SNEGSKA come from the germline V gene (reference sequence). Trimming shortened V by 3 bases and J by 5 bases, and 4 bases separated the two germline ends. CDR3 length equals 11 residues. CDR3 protein: CSASLNEKLFF. The CDR3 nucleotides read TGCAGTGCTAGCCTCAATGAAAAACTGTTTTTT.